The 26 T cell receptor beta chains listed next were all sequenced from one sample in a study of glioma-infiltrating T cells after dendritic cell vaccination. The protocol was immunoSEQ multiplex PCR, while the TCRdb copy is restricted to in-frame clones and leaves out a portion. This table has tens of thousands of clones, approximately 87% appearing once. The starting material was blood, obtained before dendritic cell vaccination. Receptors were obtained from a human donor with glioblastoma.

The chain carries TRBV6-4 and TRBJ1-5; D is uncertain. CDR3 length equals 13 residues. Germline CDR1 and CDR2: MRHNA and SNTAGT. V lost 6 bases and J 7 bases, leaving 13 bases between the germline ends. The CDR3, as DNA: TGTGCCAGCAGCAGAGAAACGAGGCAGCCCCAGCATTTT. Amino acids: CASSRETRQPQHF.

The chain employs TRBV19 and TRBJ2-1; 7 bases align to TRBD2. V was pared by 1 base and J by 7 bases, with 4 bases of the junction left unmatched. CDR3 length: 14 amino acids. CDR1 LNHDA and CDR2 SQIVND come from the germline V gene (reference sequence). CDR3 residues: CASSIGGSGNEQFF. Here the CDR3 DNA reads TGTGCCAGTAGTATAGGTGGTAGCGGGAATGAGCAGTTCTTC.

The genes are TRBV7-2 and TRBJ2-5; TRBD2 matches at 16 bases. J gave up 4 bases and V 4 bases, and 6 bases lay outside the gene matches. CDR1 is SGHTA, CDR2 FQGNSA, per germline. The CDR3 length is 17 residues. CDR3: CASSSGLAGGVGETQYF. CDR3 coding DNA: TGTGCCAGCAGCTCGGGACTAGCGGGAGGGGTAGGAGAGACCCAGTACTTC.

In DNA, the CDR3 is TGTGCCAGCAGCGTCGGGGGGGCCGTCTACGAGCAGTACTTC. The encoded protein is CASSVGGAVYEQYF. The chain uses TRBV7-9 and TRBJ2-5; 8 bases line up with TRBD2. Gene TRBJ2-7 matches the end of the DNA better, so the J call may be wrong. Germline CDR1 and CDR2: SEHNR and FQNEAQ (reference sequence). CDR3 size: 14 residues.

The chain links TRBV7-9 to TRBJ2-7, with 8 bases identical to TRBD2. In germline, CDR1 is SEHNR, CDR2 FQNEAQ (reference sequence). The CDR3 extends over 16 amino acids. V gave up 2 bases and J gave up 7 bases; unmatched junction bases: 13. CDR3 coding DNA: TGTGCCAGCAGCTTAAAGCGGGAGAGCAATAGAGGGGAGCAGTACTTC. This translates into CASSLKRESNRGEQYF.

V and J are TRBV7-2 and TRBJ2-4; the match to TRBD2 covers 9 bases. Trimming removed 5 bases from V and 9 bases from J; junction bases left unmatched: 11. CDR3 size: 15 residues. Per the germline V gene, CDR1 is SGHTA and CDR2 is FQGNSA. CDR3 nucleotide sequence: TGTGCCAGCAGCCCCCTGAAAGCGGGGGGTGGCATTCAGTACTTC. Protein product: CASSPLKAGGGIQYF.

The chain couples TRBV5-1 to TRBJ1-3; possibly TRBD1 for D (6 bases). The germline V gene encodes CDR1 SGHRS and CDR2 YFSETQ. The CDR3 runs 17 residues. The V end was cut by 2 bases, the J end by 0 bases, with 15 bases between. For the CDR3, the DNA is TGCGCCAGCAGCTTACAGGGACGGGAAAGCTCTGGAAACACCATATATTTT. Translated: CASSLQGRESSGNTIYF.

This clone was recorded only once. The chain has TRBV19 and TRBJ2-7; D may be TRBD2 (6 bases). Germline values: CDR1 LNHDA, CDR2 SQIVND (reference sequence). The CDR3 loop spans 11 amino acids. V was cut by 8 bases and J by 3 bases, with 8 bases left in between. Here the CDR3 DNA reads TGTGCCAGTGGGACTTTCTACGAGCAGTACTTC. This translates into CASGTFYEQYF.

The chain employs TRBV29-1 and TRBJ2-5, with D perhaps TRBD2 (5 bases). The CDR3 extends over 14 amino acids. With 4 bases removed from V and 2 bases from J, the gap between germline ends came to 14 bases. Germline loops: CDR1 SQVTM, CDR2 ANQGSEA. The CDR3 is CSVAGNPTQETQYF. The CDR3 region has the DNA TGCAGCGTTGCCGGGAACCCTACTCAAGAGACCCAGTACTTC.

V gene TRBV29-1 combines with J gene TRBJ1-2; the match to TRBD1 covers 10 bases. Unmatched junction bases numbered 5, after V lost 6 bases and J lost 4 bases. The CDR3 consists of 13 residues. CDR1 is SQVTM, CDR2 ANQGSEA, per germline. CDR3 in DNA: TGCAGCGTAGACGACAGGGGGCTCTATGGCTACACCTTC. It specifies CSVDDRGLYGYTF.

The chain employs TRBV15 and TRBJ2-5; 8 positions match TRBD2. Germline CDR1 is LNHNV and CDR2 is YYDKDF (reference sequence). This CDR3 is built from 14 residues. V lost 0 bases to trimming and J lost 5 bases; unmatched junction nucleotides: 2. The DNA of the CDR3 is TGTGCCACCAGCAGAGAAAGCGGGAGTGAGACCCAGTACTTC. Translating it yields CATSRESGSETQYF.

The V gene is TRBV9, the J gene TRBJ1-4; 9 nucleotides line up with TRBD1. Germline CDR1 and CDR2: SGDLS and YYNGEE. This CDR3 spans 16 amino acids. V lost 1 base, J lost 5 bases, and 6 bases stayed unmatched. The CDR3 sequence: CASSVWGQGRNEKLFF. CDR3 nucleotide sequence: TGTGCCAGCAGCGTATGGGGACAGGGACGAAATGAAAAACTGTTTTTT.

The CDR3 reads CASSIRVEQYF. For the CDR3, the DNA is TGTGCCAGCAGCATCAGGGTCGAGCAGTACTTC. This chain uses TRBV7-9 with TRBJ2-7; maybe TRBD1 (5 bases). Germline V gene lookup returns CDR1 SEHNR and CDR2 FQNEAQ (reference sequence). This CDR3 comprises 11 residues. V lost 5 bases and J lost 6, with 8 bases in between.

The V gene is TRBV7-9, the J gene TRBJ1-2, with D possibly TRBD1 on 6 matching bases. Germline-derived CDR1 and CDR2 are SEHNR and FQNEAQ (reference sequence). The V end lost 0 bases, the J end lost 4 bases, and 12 bases lay between the germline ends. The CDR3 has 15 amino acids. The CDR3 sequence: CASSLADRWGYGYTF. The CDR3 nucleotides read TGTGCCAGCAGCTTAGCTGACAGGTGGGGCTATGGCTACACCTTC.

This chain uses TRBV5-4 with TRBJ2-3; TRBD2 matches 14 bases. From germline, CDR1 is SGHNT and CDR2 YYREEE (reference sequence). V gave up 4 bases and J gave up 1 base; unmatched junction bases: 5. This CDR3 contains 17 residues. The CDR3 DNA sequence: TGTGCCAGCAGCCACGGGGGACTAGCGGGGGGCACAGATACGCAGTATTTT. As protein: CASSHGGLAGGTDTQYF. Filled out from reference TRBV5-4 and TRBJ2-3, the complete variable domain reads ETGVTQSPTHLIKTRGQQVTLRCSSQSGHNTVSWYQQALGQGPQFIFQYYREEENGRGNFPPRFSGLQFPNYSSELNVNALELDDSALYLCASSHGGLAGGTDTQYFGPGTRLTVL.

V and J are TRBV29-1 and TRBJ2-1, with 8 bases fitting TRBD1. Losses at the gene ends were 3 bases for V and 3 bases for J; bases not matched to a gene: 4. Germline V gene lookup returns CDR1 SQVTM and CDR2 ANQGSEA. The CDR3 has 14 amino acids. This CDR3 is CSVERDRLYNEQFF. The CDR3 coding sequence is TGCAGCGTTGAGAGGGACAGGCTCTACAATGAGCAGTTCTTC.

The genes are TRBV5-8 and TRBJ1-1; no clear D gene. The CDR3 length is 15 residues. Germline V gene sequence: CDR1 SGHTS, CDR2 YDEGEE. V gave up 2 bases and J gave up 6 bases, with 17 bases separating them. The CDR3 sequence: CASSFRGLSGAEAFF. For the CDR3, the DNA is TGTGCCAGCAGCTTTCGTGGGCTATCAGGCGCTGAAGCTTTCTTT.

The rearrangement uses TRBV5-4 and TRBJ1-1; TRBD1 aligns across 8 bases. Germline values: CDR1 SGHNT, CDR2 YYREEE (reference sequence). The trim removed 0 bases at V and 5 bases at J, leaving 6 bases unmatched. The CDR3 contains 15 residues. The CDR3 DNA sequence: TGTGCCAGCAGCTTGGGGACAGGGTATGGGACTGAAGCTTTCTTT. This translates into CASSLGTGYGTEAFF.

V and J are TRBV5-1 and TRBJ2-1; D perhaps matches TRBD2 (5 bases). The CDR3 spans 13 residues. Trimming stripped 4 bases from V and 6 bases from J, with 11 bases between. Germline V gene sequence: CDR1 SGHRS, CDR2 YFSETQ. The CDR3 protein is CASSPTGGNEQFF. The CDR3 DNA sequence: TGCGCCAGCAGCCCTACCGGAGGCAATGAGCAGTTCTTC.

This chain uses TRBV11-2 with TRBJ1-2, with 8 positions matching TRBD1. Trimming took 5 bases from V and 6 from J; bases not matched to a gene: 5. Germline V CDR1 and CDR2: SGHAT, FQNNGV. The CDR3 sequence is 13 residues long. CDR3 sequence: CASSNRQGNGYTF. The CDR3 DNA reads TGTGCCAGCAGCAACCGACAGGGGAATGGCTACACCTTC.

This clone was seen a single time. This rearrangement joins TRBV5-1 to TRBJ2-7; TRBD2 aligns across 8 bases. V was pared by 1 base and J by 2 bases, with 5 bases of the junction left unmatched. Germline V gene data show CDR1 as SGHRS and CDR2 as YFSETQ. This CDR3 is built from 15 residues. The CDR3 DNA follows: TGCGCCAGCAGCTTGTCGGCTAGCGGGCCCTACGAGCAGTACTTC. Its translation: CASSLSASGPYEQYF.

The chain is built from TRBV30 and TRBJ1-4; D call uncertain. Germline loops: CDR1 GTSNPN, CDR2 SVGIG (reference sequence). This CDR3 spans 12 amino acids. Deletions cut 4 bases from V and 8 bases from J, with 11 bases between. Here the CDR3 DNA reads TGTGCCTGGAAAACAGCTCGGGAAAAACTGTTTTTT. Translating it yields CAWKTAREKLFF.

This clone was detected once. V usage is TRBV5-1 and J usage is TRBJ2-1; TRBD2 matches at 13 bases. There are 18 residues in the CDR3. The germline V gene encodes CDR1 SGHRS and CDR2 YFSETQ. J gave up 9 bases and V 5 bases, and 17 bases lay outside the gene matches. CDR3 DNA: TGCGCCAGCAGTTCACCCGAAACTAGCGGGAGGGCCTTGTCTGAGCAGTTCTTC. It is translated as CASSSPETSGRALSEQFF.

This chain connects TRBV5-1 to TRBJ2-3; D gene ambiguous. The germline V and J ends were trimmed by 0 bases and 0 bases, with 8 bases remaining between them. In germline, CDR1 is SGHRS, CDR2 YFSETQ. This CDR3 is built from 15 residues. CDR3 loop: CASSLVPQSTDTQYF. The CDR3 DNA sequence: TGCGCCAGCAGCTTGGTCCCACAAAGCACAGATACGCAGTATTTT. Complete variable domain (other parts from reference TRBV5-1 and TRBJ2-3): KAGVTQTPRYLIKTRGQQVTLSCSPISGHRSVSWYQQTPGQGLQFLFEYFSETQRNKGNFPGRFSGRQFSNSRSEMNVSTLELGDSALYLCASSLVPQSTDTQYFGPGTRLTVL.

CDR3: CASSLDGRTTEAFF. Written as DNA, the CDR3 is TGCGCCAGCAGCCTGGATGGGCGTACCACTGAAGCTTTCTTT. The rearrangement uses TRBV5-1 and TRBJ1-1; D gene ambiguous. With 4 bases removed from V and 4 bases from J, the gap between germline ends came to 14 bases. This CDR3 region has 14 residues. Germline V lookup: CDR1 SGHRS, CDR2 YFSETQ.

Only a few counts were recorded for this clone. J is TRBJ2-7 and V is TRBV4-1; D uncertain. CDR3 length equals 12 residues. The germline V gene has CDR1 MGHRA and CDR2 YSYEKL. Between the trimmed V and J ends, which lost 3 bases and 2 bases, there was a span of 5 bases. In DNA, the CDR3 is TGCGCCAGCAGCCAGAGTCCCTACGAGCAGTACTTC. It yields the protein CASSQSPYEQYF.